The 23 T cell receptor beta chains below come from one sample, sequenced in a study of identical twins (dated by TCRdb to between 2015 and 2016). The library was produced with 5' RACE. The sample was run on an Illumina HiSeq 2000. TCRdb trimmed the raw reads at Q25, called clones with MiXCR and kept productive beta chains. CDR3 protein sequences are deduplicated, and each keeps its most common genes and DNA. The sample data list roughly 280,000 distinct CDR3 sequences, and roughly 9% of these were observed just once. 6% to 8.5% of the sample is taken by the ten largest. These data were likewise used in another study, on yellow fever vaccine responses in identical twins.

The specimen was CD8+ T cells sorted from blood. The receptor source for this set is a young woman in good health.

This clonotype was seen ten or more times. V is TRBV10-3 and J is TRBJ1-6; D might be TRBD1 (6 bases). Trimming removed 6 bases from V and 0 bases from J, with 12 bases in between. Germline CDR1 reads ENHRY; CDR2 reads SYGVKD. The CDR3 consists of 16 residues. The DNA of the CDR3 is TGTGCCATCAGCTCGGACAGTAGCTCCTATAATTCACCCCTCCACTTT. Its translation: CAISSDSSSYNSPLHF.

This clonotype was found many times. This rearrangement joins TRBV27 to TRBJ1-2, with D uncertain. The CDR3 totals 14 residues. V lost 6 bases, J lost 2 bases, and 13 bases lay in between. The germline V gene has CDR1 MNHEY and CDR2 SMNVEV (reference sequence). The CDR3 loop is CASSLGIGNYGYTF. In DNA form, the CDR3 reads TGTGCCAGCAGCCTTGGAATAGGGAACTATGGCTACACCTTC.

This clonotype came up many times. The rearrangement links TRBV12-3 or TRBV12-4 to TRBJ2-6; 7 nucleotides match TRBD2. The CDR3 runs to 15 residues. Trimming took 5 bases from V and 2 from J; bases not matched to a gene: 3. The CDR3 DNA sequence: TGTGCCAGCAGTCTACGGGGGGCTGGGGCCAACGTCCTGACTTTC. Translated, it gives CASSLRGAGANVLTF.

The chain has TRBV28 and TRBJ2-5, with D possibly matching TRBD1 (6 bases). Germline CDR1 MDHEN, CDR2 SYDVKM. The germline V and J ends were trimmed by 6 bases and 6 bases, with 20 bases remaining between them. This CDR3 is 15 amino acids long. The CDR3 sequence is CASSPLRGIGQTQYF. CDR3 coding DNA: TGTGCCAGCAGCCCCCTCAGGGGTATCGGACAGACCCAGTACTTC.

This chain connects TRBV20-1 to TRBJ2-1; TRBD1 matches 8 bases. V dropped 5 bases and J dropped 4; count of bases not matched to a gene: 10. Germline V gives CDR1 DFQATT, CDR2 SNEGSKA (reference sequence). The CDR3 runs to 15 residues. CDR3 DNA: TGCAGTGCTTCACTAGCAGGGGGCTCTTACAATGAGCAGTTCTTC. Translating gives CSASLAGGSYNEQFF.

The sample holds a few counts of this clonotype. This chain links TRBV24-1 with TRBJ2-7; D might be TRBD1 (6 bases). The V gene lost 4 bases and the J gene lost 4 bases, with 16 bases spanning the gap. Per germline, CDR1 KGHDR and CDR2 SFDVKD. CDR3 length equals 15 residues. The CDR3 region is CATSDHTRDNYEQYF. CDR3 bases: TGTGCCACCAGTGACCATACCCGGGACAATTACGAGCAGTACTTC.

J is TRBJ2-3 and V is TRBV10-3, with D uncertain. The CDR3 has 13 amino acids. Looked up from germline, CDR1 is ENHRY and CDR2 is SYGVKD. V was shortened by 8 bases and J by 1 base, with 10 bases between the two germline ends. CDR3 nucleotide sequence: TGTGCCATCGTCCCTGGGGGCACAGATACGCAGTATTTT. Protein: CAIVPGGTDTQYF.

V gene TRBV6-4 combines with J gene TRBJ2-1; 7 positions match TRBD2. The CDR3 contains 18 residues. CDR1 MRHNA and CDR2 SNTAGT come from the germline V gene. J was trimmed by 2 bases and V by 3 bases; bases with no gene match: 13. The CDR3 is CASSDLAGPSSTYNEQFF. The CDR3 DNA reads TGTGCCAGCAGTGATTTAGCGGGCCCCTCCTCGACCTACAATGAGCAGTTCTTC.

In this sample, this clonotype turned up many times. The V gene is TRBV29-1, the J gene TRBJ2-7; 10 nucleotides match TRBD1. Germline loops: CDR1 SQVTM, CDR2 ANQGSEA. The J segment lost 7 bases and the V segment lost 7 bases, leaving 13 bases of the junction unmatched. The CDR3 is 14 residues long. The CDR3, as DNA: TGCAGCGCGGCGAGCGGGACAGGGGCTAGGGAGCAGTACTTC. Translation gives CSAASGTGAREQYF.

This clonotype was counted many times. The V gene is TRBV30, the J gene TRBJ2-7; a possible D gene is TRBD2 (5 bases). CDR1 and CDR2 from the germline V gene are GTSNPN and SVGIG (reference sequence). This CDR3 is 12 amino acids long. The V end was cut by 4 bases, the J end by 2 bases, with 9 bases between. The CDR3 bases are TGTGCCTGGACAAGCGGCCCCTACGAGCAGTACTTC. Translating gives CAWTSGPYEQYF.

This clonotype came up many times. The chain is built from TRBV6-1 and TRBJ2-2; D not certain. Germline assignment: CDR1 MNHNS and CDR2 SASEGT. CDR3 length: 14 amino acids. V lost 4 bases and J lost 0, with 6 bases in between. This CDR3 reads CASSGVPNTGELFF. In nucleotides, the CDR3 is TGTGCCAGCAGTGGGGTTCCGAACACCGGGGAGCTGTTTTTT.

This clonotype was seen many times. V and J are TRBV9 and TRBJ2-7, with D uncertain. The CDR3 has 13 amino acids. Germline loops: CDR1 SGDLS, CDR2 YYNGEE. The germline V and J ends were trimmed by 0 bases and 6 bases, with 10 bases remaining between them. In nucleotides, the CDR3 is TGTGCCAGCAGCGTAGCTTCGGGTTCCGAGCAGTACTTC. Amino acid sequence: CASSVASGSEQYF.

This clonotype has more than one count but fewer than ten. The CDR3 sequence: CASSYSGPSLGQPQHF. CDR3 sequence (DNA): TGTGCCAGCAGTTACTCGGGGCCGTCGTTAGGACAGCCCCAGCATTTT. The genes are TRBV6-5 and TRBJ1-5; D perhaps matches TRBD1 (5 bases). CDR3 length equals 16 residues. CDR1 and CDR2 from the germline V gene are MNHEY and SVGAGI. V was clipped by 0 bases and J by 7 bases, with 16 bases between them.

This clonotype has a count of ten or more. This chain uses TRBV4-3 with TRBJ2-3, with D possibly called TRBD1 or TRBD2 (5 bases each). The V and J ends lost 3 bases and 4 bases respectively, with 11 bases between them. Germline CDR1 LGHNA, CDR2 YSLEER. The CDR3 totals 14 residues. The CDR3 spells CASSHSGAPDTQYF. CDR3 in DNA: TGCGCCAGCAGCCATTCCGGGGCCCCAGATACGCAGTATTTT.

There are a few counts of this clonotype. The chain carries TRBV10-3 and TRBJ2-7; TRBD1 agrees at 8 bases. Germline V lookup: CDR1 ENHRY, CDR2 SYGVKD. Trimming took 8 bases from V and 2 from J; bases not matched to a gene: 5. The CDR3 runs 13 residues. The CDR3 DNA follows: TGTGCCATCGGCTGGGACAGGACCTACGAGCAGTACTTC. Amino acids: CAIGWDRTYEQYF.

There are many counts of this clonotype. This sequence joins TRBV20-1 and TRBJ2-1; D is perhaps TRBD2 (6 bases). This CDR3 comprises 13 residues. V lost 2 bases to trimming and J lost 4 bases, with 9 bases between them. The V gene's germline CDR1 is DFQATT and CDR2 SNEGSKA (reference sequence). The CDR3 DNA is TGCAGTGCTAGATCTCGGGGGTACAATGAGCAGTTCTTC. Translated: CSARSRGYNEQFF.

There are many counts of this clonotype. This chain joins TRBV19 and TRBJ1-1; D not resolved. Germline CDR1 reads LNHDA; CDR2 reads SQIVND (reference sequence). Trimming removed 4 bases from V and 0 bases from J, with 6 bases in between. This CDR3 contains 13 residues. This CDR3 is CASSTFMNTEAFF. The CDR3 DNA follows: TGTGCCAGTAGTACCTTTATGAACACTGAAGCTTTCTTT.

This clonotype was recorded a few times. The chain recombines TRBV7-9 with TRBJ1-4, with a possible D match to TRBD1 (5 bases). The germline gives CDR1 SEHNR, CDR2 FQNEAQ (reference sequence). V lost 4 bases, J lost 6 bases, and 9 bases lay in between. The CDR3 totals 13 residues. The CDR3 coding sequence is TGTGCCAGCAGCTATTTGGGGGATGAAAAACTGTTTTTT. It specifies CASSYLGDEKLFF.

This clonotype was picked up a small number of times. This chain uses TRBV6-2 or TRBV6-3 with TRBJ2-5; no definite D call. This CDR3 region has 14 residues. The germline V and J ends were trimmed by 8 bases and 0 bases, with 13 bases remaining between them. The germline CDR1 and CDR2 sequences are MNHEY and SVGEGT. The DNA of the CDR3 is TGTGCCAGCCACACTCAAAGGTACCAAGAGACCCAGTACTTC. Protein product: CASHTQRYQETQYF.

Many counts were recorded for this clonotype. This chain connects TRBV28 to TRBJ2-5; 7 nucleotides agree with TRBD1. Germline assignment: CDR1 MDHEN and CDR2 SYDVKM. Trimming took 1 base from V and 4 from J; bases not matched to a gene: 9. CDR3 size: 16 residues. In DNA, the CDR3 is TGTGCCAGCAGTTTATATGGGGGACAGATGCCAGAGACCCAGTACTTC. Translated: CASSLYGGQMPETQYF.

The chain employs TRBV6-4 and TRBJ2-2; D not resolved. Trimming stripped 2 bases from V and 5 bases from J, with 6 bases between. Germline V gene sequence: CDR1 MRHNA, CDR2 SNTAGT. CDR3 length: 13 residues. The CDR3 DNA sequence: TGTGCCAGCAGTGACGCAGGAACCGGGGAGCTGTTTTTT. It translates to CASSDAGTGELFF.

In this sample, this clonotype turned up a few times. This chain joins TRBV7-2 and TRBJ2-5; 12 nucleotides line up with TRBD2. With 5 bases clipped from V and 0 bases from J, the junction kept 7 bases outside the gene matches. This CDR3 is 17 amino acids long. Germline CDR1 reads SGHTA; CDR2 reads FQGNSA. CDR3 residues: CASSPSGLAGYQETQYF. The CDR3 DNA reads as TGTGCCAGCAGCCCAAGTGGACTAGCGGGGTACCAAGAGACCCAGTACTTC.

V gene TRBV2 combines with J gene TRBJ2-1; 9 bases map to TRBD2. Germline V lookup: CDR1 SNHLY, CDR2 FYNNEI. This CDR3 has 17 amino acids. The J segment lost 5 bases and the V segment lost 5 bases, leaving 13 bases of the junction unmatched. The CDR3 is CASSSPPIAGENNEQFF. DNA for the CDR3: TGTGCCAGCAGTTCCCCCCCTATAGCGGGAGAGAACAATGAGCAGTTCTTC.